The 13 T cell receptor beta chains below come from one sample, sequenced in a study of blood T cell repertoires in COVID-19. Assay: immunoSEQ multiplex PCR; the TCRdb copy retains only in-frame clones and omits some. This sample has 90,000 to 120,000 clones, with more than 80% found just once. Sequenced material: peripheral blood. These receptors all stem from a man aged 35-49 years with active or convalescent COVID-19.

This chain joins TRBV11-2 and TRBJ2-7, with D perhaps TRBD2 (5 bases). The CDR3 length is 12 residues. Germline CDR1 SGHAT, CDR2 FQNNGV. V lost 1 base, J lost 7 bases, and 8 bases lay in between. The chain's CDR3 is CASSLGTGEQYF. The CDR3 region has the DNA TGTGCCAGCAGCTTAGGGACGGGAGAGCAGTACTTC. The full variable domain, completed using reference TRBV11-2 and TRBJ2-7, is EAGVAQSPRYKIIEKRQSVAFWCNPISGHATLYWYQQILGQGPKLLIQFQNNGVVDDSQLPKDRFSAERLKGVDSTLKIQPAKLEDSAVYLCASSLGTGEQYFGPGTRLTVT.

The rearrangement links TRBV7-3 to TRBJ2-7; TRBD1 agrees at 7 bases. CDR1 SGHTA and CDR2 FQGTGA come from the germline V gene. CDR3 length equals 13 residues. Germline trimming cut 4 bases from V and 6 bases from J; bases unmatched to any gene: 6. CDR3 in amino acids: CASSYSTGFEQYF. CDR3 sequence (DNA): TGTGCCAGCAGCTATTCGACAGGGTTCGAGCAGTACTTC.

The rearrangement uses TRBV2 and TRBJ2-1; 13 nucleotides line up with TRBD2. Germline CDR1 SNHLY, CDR2 FYNNEI. The CDR3 extends over 17 amino acids. The trim removed 1 base at V and 7 bases at J, leaving 7 bases unmatched. The chain's CDR3 is CASSEGLAGGGLNEQFF. For the CDR3, the DNA is TGTGCCAGCAGTGAAGGACTAGCGGGAGGAGGTTTGAATGAGCAGTTCTTC.

The chain couples TRBV19 to TRBJ2-2; 9 bases match TRBD2. Per germline, CDR1 LNHDA and CDR2 SQIVND (reference sequence). With 3 bases clipped from V and 6 bases from J, the junction kept 8 bases outside the gene matches. The CDR3 sequence is 16 residues long. In DNA form, the CDR3 reads TGTGCCAGTAGTATGGGTAATAGCGGGAGTCCCGGGGAGCTGTTTTTT. It is translated as CASSMGNSGSPGELFF.

This clone was detected only a few times. V is TRBV7-9 and J is TRBJ2-7, with 7 bases fitting TRBD2. This CDR3 spans 15 amino acids. V shed 5 bases, J shed 6 bases, and the junction held 13 bases outside the gene matches. In germline, CDR1 is SEHNR, CDR2 FQNEAQ (reference sequence). The CDR3 region is CASSPPGLQVPEQYF. The CDR3 DNA is TGTGCCAGCAGCCCACCGGGACTACAGGTCCCCGAGCAGTACTTC.

As for this clone: It is unclear where the CDR3 begins or ends on the DNA, so no DNA is shown, and the CDR3 is as TCRdb lists it. CDR3 residues: CASSKEVADGSEQFF. This sequence joins TRBV21-1 and TRBJ2-1; the D call TRBD2 from the table was never checked on the DNA. TRBV21-1 is noted as a pseudogene. Inclusive of both ends, the CDR3 amounts to 15 amino acids.

The chain has TRBV12-3 or TRBV12-4 and TRBJ1-5; 7 bases fit TRBD1. The CDR3 contains 13 residues. Unmatched junction bases numbered 5, after V lost 5 bases and J lost 7 bases. For the CDR3, the DNA is TGTGCCAGCAGTCGGGACAGCCGGCAGCCCCAGCATTTT. Translation: CASSRDSRQPQHF.

The chain combines TRBV24-1 with TRBJ1-2, with D perhaps matching TRBD1 (5 bases). CDR3 size: 12 residues. Per germline, CDR1 KGHDR and CDR2 SFDVKD. Trimming stripped 1 base from V and 8 bases from J, with 7 bases between. The CDR3 sequence: CATSDFQGGYTF. The CDR3 DNA reads as TGTGCCACCAGTGATTTTCAGGGCGGCTACACCTTC.

The chain carries TRBV6-5 and TRBJ1-6; 9 bases fit TRBD1. The CDR3 covers 14 residues. With 7 bases clipped from V and 8 bases from J, the junction kept 6 bases outside the gene matches. Germline V gives CDR1 MNHEY, CDR2 SVGAGI. CDR3 sequence reads: CASMTGGNHSPLHF. CDR3 bases: TGTGCCAGCATGACAGGGGGAAATCATTCACCCCTCCACTTT.

Of note for this clone: The same CDR3 is also encoded by other DNA sequences in this sample. J is TRBJ1-1 and V is TRBV10-3, with D hard to call. The CDR3 has 13 amino acids. The germline V and J ends were trimmed by 0 bases and 1 base, with 3 bases remaining between them. CDR1 is ENHRY and CDR2 is SYGVKD in the germline V gene. The CDR3 reads CAISESRNTEAFF. The CDR3, as DNA: TGTGCCATCAGTGAGTCCAGGAACACTGAAGCTTTCTTT.

This clone was recorded only once. The chain joins TRBV7-8 to TRBJ2-3; D is possibly TRBD2 (6 bases). From germline, CDR1 is SGHVS and CDR2 FQNEAQ. The CDR3 is 15 residues long. V was clipped by 4 bases and J by 2 bases, with 13 bases between them. CDR3 nucleotide sequence: TGTGCCAGCAGCTCCGAGGGACTTTTCACAGATACGCAGTATTTT. This codes for CASSSEGLFTDTQYF.

This clone was recorded only once. The J gene is TRBJ2-2, the V gene TRBV28, with 7 positions matching TRBD2. CDR3 length: 14 residues. Unmatched junction bases numbered 7, after V lost 6 bases and J lost 6 bases. The germline CDR1 and CDR2 sequences are MDHEN and SYDVKM. CDR3 in DNA: TGTGCCAGCAGCCGGGGGAGGGGTTCCGGGGAGCTGTTTTTT. This encodes CASSRGRGSGELFF.

The V gene is TRBV28, the J gene TRBJ1-5; D gene ambiguous. The CDR3 runs 14 residues. Germline V gene lookup returns CDR1 MDHEN and CDR2 SYDVKM. V was clipped by 5 bases and J by 4 bases, with 12 bases between them. The CDR3 sequence: CASSTGRGNQPQHF. The DNA of the CDR3 is TGTGCCAGCAGTACCGGGAGAGGGAATCAGCCCCAGCATTTT.